The next 18 T cell receptor beta chains were all read from a single sample in a study of vaccination effects on CD4 cells after COVID-19. Generated by immunoSEQ multiplex PCR, the TCRdb table keeps only in-frame clones and is missing some. Of 31,000 or so clones listed, less than 85% were seen once; the top ten hold around 3.8%. The authors isolated CD4+ T cells after around 9 days of culture. Their recognized antigens are unknown. The material was CD4+ T cells from PBMCs cultured without peptide, obtained before COVID-19 vaccination. The receptors stem from a human donor who received a COVID-19 vaccine.

This clone came up once. The V gene is TRBV11-3, the J gene TRBJ1-1; 9 nucleotides line up with TRBD1. The germline V gene has CDR1 SGHNT and CDR2 YENEEA. The CDR3 totals 16 residues. The ends lost 0 bases at V and 1 base at J; junction bases unmatched: 3. The CDR3, as DNA: TGTGCCAGCAGCTTAGACGGGACAGGGTCGAACACTGAAGCTTTCTTT. Protein: CASSLDGTGSNTEAFF. Based on the CDR3 plus reference TRBV11-3 and TRBJ1-1, the full variable domain is EAGVVQSPRYKIIEKKQPVAFWCNPISGHNTLYWYLQNLGQGPELLIRYENEEAVDDSQLPKDRFSAERLKGVDSTLKIQPAELGDSAVYLCASSLDGTGSNTEAFFGQGTRLTVV.

This chain connects TRBV10-1 to TRBJ2-7; D unresolved. V lost 0 bases to trimming and J lost 2 bases, with 11 bases between them. Germline V gene data show CDR1 as WNHNN and CDR2 as SYGVQD (reference sequence). The CDR3 loop spans 15 amino acids. The CDR3 DNA follows: TGCGCCAGCAGTGAGTCTGGACGAACCGCCTACGAGCAGTACTTC. Its protein is CASSESGRTAYEQYF.

In DNA form, the CDR3 reads TGTGCCAGCACAAAAGGACTAGCGGCAAGCTCCTACGAGCAGTACTTC. Translated, it gives CASTKGLAASSYEQYF. The V and J genes are TRBV9 and TRBJ2-7; TRBD2 aligns across 10 bases. Per the germline V gene, CDR1 is SGDLS and CDR2 is YYNGEE. With V trimmed by 6 bases and J by 0 bases, 9 bases remained unmatched. The CDR3 loop spans 16 amino acids.

The chain uses TRBV5-1 and TRBJ2-5; no clear D. Germline V CDR1 and CDR2: SGHRS, YFSETQ. V was cut by 1 base and J by 2 bases, with 6 bases left in between. This CDR3 region has 13 residues. The DNA of the CDR3 is TGCGCCAGCAGCTTGCAGAGGCAAGAGACCCAGTACTTC. Protein: CASSLQRQETQYF.

In its sample, this clone is medium-sized. This chain uses TRBV10-1 with TRBJ2-7; D gene unclear. V dropped 3 bases and J dropped 3 bases, with 6 bases sitting between them. CDR3 size: 12 residues. Germline V gene lookup returns CDR1 WNHNN and CDR2 SYGVQD (reference sequence). CDR3: CASSDGGYEQYF. The DNA of the CDR3 is TGCGCCAGCAGTGACGGTGGCTACGAGCAGTACTTC.

V and J are TRBV2 and TRBJ2-2; TRBD2 matches 11 bases. Germline V gives CDR1 SNHLY, CDR2 FYNNEI. The CDR3 runs to 15 residues. V trimming: 2 bases; J trimming: 5 bases; junction bases outside the gene matches: 1. This chain's CDR3 is CASSETSGRTGELFF. The CDR3 DNA is TGTGCCAGCAGTGAAACTAGCGGGAGAACCGGGGAGCTGTTTTTT.

This clone has just a few counts. V is TRBV11-2 and J is TRBJ2-2, with D maybe TRBD2 (5 bases). With 2 bases removed from V and 1 base from J, the gap between germline ends came to 14 bases. CDR3 length: 17 residues. The germline V gene has CDR1 SGHAT and CDR2 FQNNGV. The CDR3 spells CASSLSGVAGNTGELFF. The DNA for the CDR3 is TGTGCCAGCAGCTTATCCGGAGTGGCGGGGAACACCGGGGAGCTGTTTTTT.

This rearrangement joins TRBV7-6 to TRBJ2-2, with D perhaps matching TRBD2 (5 bases). The CDR3 has 16 residues. Germline V gene data show CDR1 as SGHVS and CDR2 as FNYEAQ. The V gene lost 5 bases and the J gene lost 6 bases, with 19 bases spanning the gap. CDR3 amino acids: CASSPLLANGAGELFF. The CDR3 DNA follows: TGTGCCAGCAGCCCACTCCTCGCGAACGGGGCCGGGGAGCTGTTTTTT. Together with reference TRBV7-6 and TRBJ2-2, the CDR3 gives the full variable domain: GAGVSQSPRYKVTKRGQDVALRCDPISGHVSLYWYRQALGQGPEFLTYFNYEAQQDKSGLPNDRFSAERPEGSISTLTIQRTEQRDSAMYRCASSPLLANGAGELFFGEGSRLTVL.

This chain uses TRBV4-1 with TRBJ2-3; no definite D call. Germline lookup yields CDR1 MGHRA and CDR2 YSYEKL. This CDR3 contains 17 residues. Trimming cost V 1 base and J 2 bases, with 16 bases left between them. CDR3 sequence reads: CASSQVGLGFVTDTQYF. The CDR3 coding sequence is TGCGCCAGCAGCCAAGTCGGCCTTGGATTCGTCACAGATACGCAGTATTTT.

The chain combines TRBV6-6 with TRBJ2-1, with 7 nucleotides matching TRBD2. After removal of 5 bases from V and 0 bases from J, the junction contained 7 bases not matched to a gene. CDR3 length equals 16 residues. The V gene's germline CDR1 is MNHNY and CDR2 SVGAGI (reference sequence). CDR3 in amino acids: CASSRLAQSSYNEQFF. The CDR3 nucleotides are TGTGCCAGCAGTAGACTAGCCCAGAGCTCCTACAATGAGCAGTTCTTC.

This clone was counted between two and nine times. CDR3 sequence (DNA): TGCGCCAGCAGCCGGACAGTGAATAATGAAAAACTGTTTTTT. Amino acid sequence: CASSRTVNNEKLFF. V and J are TRBV5-1 and TRBJ1-4, with a possible D match to TRBD1 (6 bases). CDR1 is SGHRS, CDR2 YFSETQ, per germline. The CDR3 sequence is 14 residues long. Trimming pared 4 bases from V and 4 bases from J, leaving 11 bases between.

The chain is built from TRBV2 and TRBJ1-6; D is ambiguous. Germline assignment: CDR1 SNHLY and CDR2 FYNNEI. The CDR3 covers 13 residues. The V end lost 7 bases, the J end lost 9 bases, and 13 bases lay between the germline ends. CDR3 coding DNA: TGTGCCAGCAATCCTGAGGGAATTTCACCCCTCCACTTT. It encodes CASNPEGISPLHF.

The V and J genes are TRBV6-1 and TRBJ2-7, with unresolved D. Germline V CDR1 and CDR2: MNHNS, SASEGT. The CDR3 runs 14 residues. Trimming cost V 1 base and J 3 bases, with 10 bases left between them. The CDR3 nucleotides read TGTGCCAGCAGTGAAGGCAGTTCAATCTACGAGCAGTACTTC. It yields the protein CASSEGSSIYEQYF.

In this sample, this clone turned up a few times. The chain uses TRBV9 and TRBJ2-7, with D unresolved. V was clipped by 0 bases and J by 0 bases, with 10 bases between them. Germline loops: CDR1 SGDLS, CDR2 YYNGEE. The CDR3 extends over 15 amino acids. The CDR3 spells CASSVGDTASYEQYF. The CDR3 coding sequence is TGTGCCAGCAGCGTAGGAGATACGGCCTCCTACGAGCAGTACTTC.

In DNA form, the CDR3 reads TGTGCCAGCAGTGAAGCGCGGGCAGGGGAAGCTTTCTTT. The encoded protein is CASSEARAGEAFF. This chain uses TRBV2 with TRBJ1-1, with D maybe TRBD1 (5 bases). The CDR3 is 13 residues long. The V end lost 0 bases, the J end lost 8 bases, and 10 bases lay between the germline ends. Germline V gene data show CDR1 as SNHLY and CDR2 as FYNNEI.

The chain has TRBV2 and TRBJ2-3; no reliable D call. V lost 5 bases and J lost 13, with 13 bases in between. Germline loops: CDR1 SNHLY, CDR2 FYNNEI. CDR3 length: 11 amino acids. CDR3 DNA: TGTGCCAGCAGTCCTTTCGAGGCCAAGTATTTT. Its translation is CASSPFEAKYF.

The chain couples TRBV3-1 (or the pseudogene TRBV3-2) to TRBJ2-7; the match to TRBD2 covers 11 bases. Germline V gene lookup returns CDR1 LGHDT and CDR2 YNNKEL (reference sequence). This CDR3 is built from 15 residues. V gave up 2 bases and J gave up 9 bases; unmatched junction bases: 9. In DNA, the CDR3 is TGTGCCAGCAGCCAAAGCACTAGCGGGGGAGCGGTGCAGTACTTC. Its translation is CASSQSTSGGAVQYF.

DNA for the CDR3: TGTGCCAGCAGCGTCGGACCTCTCTATGGCTACACCTTC. It is translated as CASSVGPLYGYTF. The chain recombines TRBV9 with TRBJ1-2; D unresolved. V was trimmed by 2 bases and J by 4 bases, leaving 9 bases between them. Germline lookup yields CDR1 SGDLS and CDR2 YYNGEE. This CDR3 is built from 13 residues.